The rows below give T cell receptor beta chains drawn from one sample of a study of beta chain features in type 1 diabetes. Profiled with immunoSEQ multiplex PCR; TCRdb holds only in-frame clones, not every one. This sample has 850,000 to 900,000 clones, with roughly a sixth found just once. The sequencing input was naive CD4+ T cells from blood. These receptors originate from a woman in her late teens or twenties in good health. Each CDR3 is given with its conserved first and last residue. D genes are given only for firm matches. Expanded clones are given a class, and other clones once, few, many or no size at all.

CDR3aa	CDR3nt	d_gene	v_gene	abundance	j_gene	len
CASSLEVAHQETQYF	TGTGCCAGCAGCTTAGAGGTCGCACACCAAGAGACCCAGTACTTC	.	TRBV7-6	.	TRBJ2-5	15
CASSQGLAVYNEQFF	TGTGCCAGCAGCCAGGGACTAGCGGTCTACAATGAGCAGTTCTTC	TRBD2	TRBV9	few	TRBJ2-1	15
CASSLARLVSYNEQFF	TGTGCCAGCAGCTTAGCCCGACTAGTAAGCTACAATGAGCAGTTCTTC	.	TRBV7-8	.	TRBJ2-1	16
CASGSLPAYNEQFF	TGTGCCAGCGGTTCACTACCTGCCTACAATGAGCAGTTCTTC	.	TRBV7-3	few	TRBJ2-1	14
CASSSQGSWGYTF	TGTGCCAGCAGTTCCCAGGGTTCTTGGGGCTACACCTTC	.	TRBV28	.	TRBJ1-2	13
CASRGKATNEKLFF	TGTGCCAGCAGAGGGAAAGCAACTAATGAAAAACTGTTTTTT	.	TRBV27	.	TRBJ1-4	14
CASIETSGNYEQYF	TGTGCCAGCATCGAAACTAGCGGAAACTACGAGCAGTACTTC	TRBD2	TRBV2	few	TRBJ2-7	14
CASRHRTEGNEKLFF	TGTGCCAGCAGACACCGTACCGAAGGGAATGAAAAACTGTTTTTT	.	TRBV27	once	TRBJ1-4	15
CAISVQNDPFHEQYF	TGTGCCATCAGTGTTCAGAACGATCCTTTCCACGAGCAGTACTTC	.	TRBV6-5	.	TRBJ2-7	15
CASRDRGYEQYF	TGCGCCAGCCGGGACAGGGGCTACGAGCAGTACTTC	TRBD1	TRBV10-2	few	TRBJ2-7	12
CAISEYRESETQYF	TGTGCCATCAGTGAGTACAGGGAGTCTGAGACCCAGTACTTC	.	TRBV10-3	.	TRBJ2-5	14
CASSYSQSAGQPQHF	TGTGCCAGCAGTTACTCCCAATCAGCGGGGCAGCCCCAGCATTTT	.	TRBV10-3	few	TRBJ1-5	15
CSVGQREAFF	TGCAGTGTGGGACAACGTGAAGCTTTCTTT	.	TRBV20-1	few	TRBJ1-1	10
CASSREGLNNEQFF	TGTGCCAGCTCGCGGGAGGGCCTTAACAATGAGCAGTTCTTC	TRBD2	TRBV7-3	.	TRBJ2-1	14
CASSKGGRNTGELFF	TGTGCCAGCAGCAAGGGGGGAAGGAACACCGGGGAGCTGTTTTTT	.	TRBV21-1	.	TRBJ2-2	15
CATSPGLLTDTQYF	TGTGCCACCAGCCCGGGACTCCTCACAGATACGCAGTATTTT	.	TRBV15	.	TRBJ2-3	14
CASSFDRGGTDTQYF	TGTGCCAGCAGCTTCGACAGGGGAGGCACAGATACGCAGTATTTT	TRBD1	TRBV7-3	few	TRBJ2-3	15
CASSLGTGGTDTQYF	TGCGCCAGCAGCCTCGGGACAGGGGGCACAGATACGCAGTATTTT	TRBD1	TRBV5-1	few	TRBJ2-3	15
CASSLAYAENTEAFF	TGTGCCAGCAGCTTAGCATATGCAGAGAACACTGAAGCTTTCTTT	.	TRBV13	.	TRBJ1-1	15
CASSIGGLFGYTF	TGTGCCAGTAGTATCGGGGGCTTGTTTGGCTACACCTTC	.	TRBV19	.	TRBJ1-2	13
CASSQDAGNTIYF	TGTGCCAGCAGCCAAGATGCAGGAAACACCATATATTTT	.	TRBV4-2	few	TRBJ1-3	13
CAISASGDRNEQFF	TGTGCCATCAGTGCCTCGGGAGATCGCAATGAGCAGTTCTTC	.	TRBV10-3	.	TRBJ2-1	14
CASSERTEKKPYEQYF	TGTGCCAGCAGTGAGCGGACGGAGAAGAAGCCCTACGAGCAGTACTTC	.	TRBV2	.	TRBJ2-7	16
CASSFPSERYEQYF	TGTGCCAGCAGCTTCCCAAGCGAACGGTACGAGCAGTACTTC	.	TRBV7-9	.	TRBJ2-7	14
CASKEYSSGSYNEQFF	TGTGCCAGCAAGGAATATTCTAGCGGGAGCTACAATGAGCAGTTCTTC	TRBD2	TRBV27	.	TRBJ2-1	16
CASSLLGGAGYGDTEAFF	TGTGCCAGCAGCTTGTTAGGGGGCGCTGGGTATGGGGACACTGAAGCTTTCTTT	TRBD1	TRBV5-4	once	TRBJ1-1	18
CASSRGSASYNEQFF	TGTGCCAGCAGCCGAGGTAGCGCCTCCTACAATGAGCAGTTCTTC	.	TRBV14	few	TRBJ2-1	15
CASSFLSGASYEQYF	TGCGCCAGCAGCTTTTTATCCGGGGCTAGCTACGAGCAGTACTTC	.	TRBV5-1	.	TRBJ2-7	15
CASSYGVLRSSYEQYF	TGTGCCAGCAGTTACGGGGTCCTACGAAGCTCCTACGAGCAGTACTTC	.	TRBV6-5	.	TRBJ2-7	16
CASSLMTGLNTEAFF	TGTGCCAGCAGCTTAATGACAGGGTTGAACACTGAAGCTTTCTTT	TRBD1	TRBV7-2	.	TRBJ1-1	15
CASKGEPTDTQYF	TGTGCCAGCAAGGGGGAGCCCACAGATACGCAGTATTTT	.	TRBV2	.	TRBJ2-3	13
CASGGAANTGELFF	TGTGCCAGCGGGGGGGCAGCGAACACCGGGGAGCTGTTTTTT	.	TRBV6-1	.	TRBJ2-2	14
CASSQKKLAGAGSDTQYF	TGTGCCAGCAGCCAAAAGAAACTAGCGGGAGCAGGCTCAGATACGCAGTATTTT	TRBD2	TRBV4-2	.	TRBJ2-3	18
CASSLLAGDPTDTQYF	TGTGCCAGCAGCCTACTAGCGGGAGATCCCACAGATACGCAGTATTTT	TRBD2	TRBV7-9	.	TRBJ2-3	16
CASSVGGAPAYEQYF	TGTGCCAGCAGCGTAGGGGGGGCGCCCGCCTACGAGCAGTACTTC	.	TRBV9	.	TRBJ2-7	15
CASSSFRGSAGYEQYF	TGTGCCAGCAGCTCTTTCAGGGGGTCGGCCGGTTACGAGCAGTACTTC	TRBD1	TRBV7-9	few	TRBJ2-7	16
CASSLSESNEQFF	TGTGCCAGCAGCTTGAGTGAGTCCAATGAGCAGTTCTTC	.	TRBV5-4	few	TRBJ2-1	13
CASSPAGLTEAFF	TGTGCCAGCTCACCGGCAGGGCTCACTGAAGCTTTCTTT	.	TRBV18	few	TRBJ1-1	13
CASQGGATSKAEQYF	TGTGCCAGCCAAGGGGGGGCCACGTCAAAGGCCGAGCAGTACTTC	.	TRBV6-1	once	TRBJ2-7	15
CASSQVGVLGYTF	TGTGCCAGCAGCCAAGTCGGGGTACTAGGCTACACCTTC	.	TRBV14	.	TRBJ1-2	13
CASSWLQGNTEAFF	TGTGCCAGCAGCTGGCTACAGGGGAACACTGAAGCTTTCTTT	.	TRBV5-6	.	TRBJ1-1	14
CAISDLDRGNYGYTF	TGTGCCATCAGTGACCTCGACAGGGGAAACTATGGCTACACCTTC	TRBD1	TRBV10-3	few	TRBJ1-2	15
CASSQVYTPGQPQHF	TGCGCCAGCAGCCAAGTCTACACCCCGGGCCAGCCCCAGCATTTT	.	TRBV4-3	.	TRBJ1-5	15
CASSLAGGTDTQYF	TGTGCCAGCAGCTTAGCGGGAGGCACAGATACGCAGTATTTT	.	TRBV7-8	.	TRBJ2-3	14
CASTLRTGRDGGYTF	TGTGCCAGCACCCTAAGGACGGGAAGGGACGGTGGCTACACCTTC	.	TRBV2	few	TRBJ1-2	15
CASSALRGTGELFF	TGTGCCAGCAGCGCCCTCCGAGGCACCGGGGAGCTGTTTTTT	.	TRBV9	.	TRBJ2-2	14
CSVEFGRNQPQHF	TGCAGCGTTGAATTTGGCAGAAATCAGCCCCAGCATTTT	.	TRBV29-1	.	TRBJ1-5	13
CASSEGGNTGELFF	TGTGCCAGCAGTGAAGGCGGGAACACCGGGGAGCTGTTTTTT	.	TRBV6-5	.	TRBJ2-2	14
CASSQRGDTGELFF	TGTGCCAGCAGCCAACGGGGCGACACCGGGGAGCTGTTTTTT	.	TRBV14	.	TRBJ2-2	14
CASSLVWGGTDTQYF	TGTGCCAGCAGCTTAGTTTGGGGTGGAACAGATACGCAGTATTTT	.	TRBV7-9	few	TRBJ2-3	15